The 21 T cell receptor beta chains below come from one sample, sequenced in a study of blood T cell repertoires in COVID-19 (dated by TCRdb to the early 2020s). Libraries were prepared through the immunoSEQ multiplex PCR assay. The table was pulled from immuneACCESS by TCRdb, which kept in-frame rearrangements only. Such tables lose some clones; where checked, under half of the loss comes from unresolved V genes, and the rest has no known cause. Counted in this sample were around 28,000 clones; around 86% of them appeared once. Jointly, the top ten make up roughly 24% of the sample. The specimen sequenced was peripheral blood. These TCRs come from a human donor in a cohort sampled during active COVID-19.

J is TRBJ2-3 and V is TRBV18; 10 nucleotides match TRBD1. This CDR3 is 15 amino acids long. J gave up 3 bases and V 2 bases, and 2 bases lay outside the gene matches. The V gene's germline CDR1 is KGHSH and CDR2 LQKENI. In DNA, the CDR3 is TGTGCCAGCTCACCATGGGGACAGGGGACAGATACGCAGTATTTT. Its protein is CASSPWGQGTDTQYF.

The chain carries TRBV28 and TRBJ2-7, with 7 bases identical to TRBD1. With V trimmed by 0 bases and J by 2 bases, 7 bases remained unmatched. Germline V CDR1 and CDR2: MDHEN, SYDVKM. This CDR3 spans 16 amino acids. CDR3 in amino acids: CASSLWASGGTYEQYF. The CDR3 bases are TGTGCCAGCAGTTTATGGGCGTCAGGGGGAACCTACGAGCAGTACTTC.

The chain combines TRBV24-1 with TRBJ2-5, with TRBD2 identical over 7 bases. The germline CDR1 and CDR2 sequences are KGHDR and SFDVKD. Unmatched junction bases numbered 7, after V lost 5 bases and J lost 5 bases. This CDR3 is built from 14 residues. The chain's CDR3 is CATSVGGGLETQYF. The CDR3 DNA reads as TGTGCCACCAGTGTGGGGGGAGGGCTCGAGACCCAGTACTTC.

This clone was seen only once. V is TRBV7-2 and J is TRBJ2-3, with 9 nucleotides matching TRBD1. Trimming at V came to 1 base and at J to 5 bases, leaving 4 bases not matched to a gene. CDR1 is SGHTA and CDR2 is FQGNSA in the germline V gene. The CDR3 loop spans 15 amino acids. The CDR3 sequence: CASSLEGTGLDTQYF. The CDR3 coding sequence is TGTGCCAGCAGCTTAGAAGGGACAGGGTTAGATACGCAGTATTTT.

As regards this clone: The same CDR3 also results from other DNA sequences found in this sample. This chain uses TRBV4-3 with TRBJ2-6; a weak D match, TRBD2 (5 bases). The germline V gene has CDR1 LGHNA and CDR2 YSLEER. CDR3 size: 16 residues. Between the trimmed V and J ends, which lost 1 base and 1 base, there was a span of 8 bases. In DNA form, the CDR3 reads TGCGCCAGCAGCCAAGGCAGGACTTCTGGGGCCAACGTCCTGACTTTC. Residues: CASSQGRTSGANVLTF.

This clone is medium-sized. V gene TRBV7-9 combines with J gene TRBJ1-1; 8 bases fit TRBD1. Germline loops: CDR1 SEHNR, CDR2 FQNEAQ (reference sequence). The V gene end was trimmed by 5 bases and the J gene end by 5 bases; junction bases not matched to a gene: 7. This CDR3 spans 14 amino acids. Written as DNA, the CDR3 is TGTGCCAGCAGCAAAGGGACAGGTGGAACTGAAGCTTTCTTT. Protein product: CASSKGTGGTEAFF. The full variable domain, in which reference TRBV7-9 and TRBJ1-1 provide the parts outside the CDR3, is DTGVSQNPRHKITKRGQNVTFRCDPISEHNRLYWYRQTLGQGPEFLTYFQNEAQLEKSRLLSDRFSAERPKGSFSTLEIQRTEQGDSAMYLCASSKGTGGTEAFFGQGTRLTVV.

The rearrangement links TRBV4-3 to TRBJ1-2, with D perhaps TRBD1 (6 bases). This CDR3 has 15 amino acids. Trimming left V 2 bases short and J 4 bases short, with 14 bases between. Germline V lookup: CDR1 LGHNA, CDR2 YSLEER. The CDR3 spells CASSQYGGAAYGYTF. CDR3 nucleotide sequence: TGCGCCAGCAGCCAATATGGGGGGGCAGCCTATGGCTACACCTTC.

The J gene is TRBJ2-2, the V gene TRBV18, with 8 bases matching TRBD1. Germline CDR1 reads KGHSH; CDR2 reads LQKENI. V shed 6 bases, J shed 6 bases, and the junction held 6 bases outside the gene matches. The CDR3 spans 14 residues. This CDR3 is CASSRTGSPGELFF. The CDR3 region has the DNA TGTGCCAGCTCGAGGACAGGGAGCCCCGGGGAGCTGTTTTTT. The full variable domain, completed using reference TRBV18 and TRBJ2-2, is NAGVMQNPRHLVRRRGQEARLRCSPMKGHSHVYWYRQLPEEGLKFMVYLQKENIIDESGMPKERFSAEFPKEGPSILRIQQVVRGDSAAYFCASSRTGSPGELFFGEGSRLTVL.

The chain combines TRBV20-1 with TRBJ2-5, with 8 bases aligning to TRBD1. The CDR3 runs 13 residues. Trimming cost V 3 bases and J 4 bases; bases outside gene matches: 4. CDR1 and CDR2 (germline): DFQATT, SNEGSKA (reference sequence). The CDR3: CSASYGQGETQYF. The CDR3 DNA follows: TGCAGTGCTAGTTACGGACAGGGAGAGACCCAGTACTTC.

This chain uses TRBV6-2 or TRBV6-3 with TRBJ1-6; 9 bases match TRBD1. The V gene end was trimmed by 3 bases and the J gene end by 9 bases; junction bases not matched to a gene: 9. CDR1 and CDR2 from the germline V gene are MNHEY and SVGEGT. The CDR3 is made up of 16 amino acids. The DNA of the CDR3 is TGTGCCAGCAGTTATGGACAGGGGAGTCTAGTTTCACCCCTCCACTTT. It is translated as CASSYGQGSLVSPLHF.

This chain joins TRBV24-1 and TRBJ1-3, with D perhaps TRBD1 (5 bases). The CDR3 loop spans 15 amino acids. V lost 3 bases and J 4 bases, leaving 12 bases between the germline ends. The germline gives CDR1 KGHDR, CDR2 SFDVKD. The chain's CDR3 is CATSDSQGFGNTIYF. The CDR3 DNA sequence: TGTGCCACCAGTGATAGCCAGGGTTTCGGAAACACCATATATTTT.

The chain joins TRBV7-2 to TRBJ2-2; 13 bases agree with TRBD2. V gave up 2 bases and J gave up 0 bases; unmatched junction bases: 3. CDR3 size: 18 residues. CDR1 SGHTA and CDR2 FQGNSA come from the germline V gene. CDR3 sequence reads: CASSLRLAGGSNTGELFF. The CDR3 nucleotides read TGTGCCAGCAGCTTACGACTAGCGGGGGGCTCGAACACCGGGGAGCTGTTTTTT. Drawing the rest from reference TRBV7-2 and TRBJ2-2, the complete variable domain is GAGVSQSPSNKVTEKGKDVELRCDPISGHTALYWYRQSLGQGLEFLIYFQGNSAPDKSGLPSDRFSAERTGGSVSTLTIQRTQQEDSAVYLCASSLRLAGGSNTGELFFGEGSRLTVL.

The V and J genes are TRBV6-1 and TRBJ2-1; D uncertain. V was trimmed by 0 bases and J by 5 bases, leaving 5 bases between them. The germline CDR1 and CDR2 sequences are MNHNS and SASEGT. The CDR3 contains 13 residues. CDR3: CASSEAIHNEQFF. The DNA for the CDR3 is TGTGCCAGCAGTGAAGCCATCCACAATGAGCAGTTCTTC.

This clone was recorded only once. The gene calls are TRBV4-1 and TRBJ1-1, with 8 bases identical to TRBD1. J was trimmed by 6 bases and V by 2 bases; bases with no gene match: 5. In germline, CDR1 is MGHRA, CDR2 YSYEKL. The CDR3 consists of 14 residues. Written as DNA, the CDR3 is TGCGCCAGCAGCCAACAACAGGGGGTCCCTGAAGCTTTCTTT. Residues: CASSQQQGVPEAFF.

This clone was counted a few times. The V gene is TRBV12-3 or TRBV12-4, the J gene TRBJ2-5; the D is unclear. The CDR3 sequence is 11 residues long. The V gene lost 7 bases and the J gene lost 5 bases, with 8 bases spanning the gap. The CDR3 reads CASKRRETQYF. In DNA form, the CDR3 reads TGTGCCAGCAAGAGGCGGGAGACCCAGTACTTC.

The rearrangement uses TRBV13 and TRBJ1-2, with D perhaps TRBD1 (5 bases). The CDR3 is 14 amino acids. Germline CDR1 reads PRHDT; CDR2 reads FYEKMQ (reference sequence). V dropped 1 base and J dropped 5 bases, with 11 bases sitting between them. The CDR3 spells CASSLEGRAYGYTF. CDR3 bases: TGTGCCAGCAGCTTAGAAGGCAGGGCTTATGGCTACACCTTC.

This sequence joins TRBV10-3 and TRBJ2-3; D is unresolved. This CDR3 is 13 amino acids long. Germline V CDR1 and CDR2: ENHRY, SYGVKD. V dropped 6 bases and J dropped 1 base, with 8 bases sitting between them. The DNA of the CDR3 is TGTGCCATCAGCCCAGTTGGCACAGATACGCAGTATTTT. Translation gives CAISPVGTDTQYF.

The chain carries TRBV6-4 and TRBJ2-1, with D perhaps matching TRBD1 (6 bases). CDR1 and CDR2 (germline): MRHNA, SNTAGT. Between the trimmed V and J ends, which lost 1 base and 2 bases, there was a span of 9 bases. This CDR3 is built from 15 residues. CDR3 loop: CASSDLGHPYNEQFF. The CDR3, as DNA: TGTGCCAGCAGTGACTTGGGACATCCCTACAATGAGCAGTTCTTC.

The rearrangement joins TRBV7-6 to TRBJ2-1; TRBD2 matches at 12 bases. The CDR3 loop spans 15 amino acids. Germline CDR1 reads SGHVS; CDR2 reads FNYEAQ. Trimming took 5 bases from V and 5 from J; bases not matched to a gene: 4. CDR3 DNA: TGTGCCAGCAGCCAAGGACTAGCGGGGAACAATGAGCAGTTCTTC. Translated: CASSQGLAGNNEQFF.

The chain links TRBV19 to TRBJ2-3; 7 nucleotides align to TRBD2. V lost 7 bases to trimming and J lost 8 bases; unmatched junction nucleotides: 12. Germline V gene sequence: CDR1 LNHDA, CDR2 SQIVND (reference sequence). The CDR3 loop spans 14 amino acids. The CDR3 DNA reads as TGTGCCAGTAACCCTTGGGGGGGAGGGAGTACGCAGTATTTT. Translating gives CASNPWGGGSTQYF.

This rearrangement joins TRBV25-1 to TRBJ2-7; 8 bases line up with TRBD1. V lost 3 bases and J lost 3; bases outside the gene matches: 4. The CDR3 has 14 amino acids. Germline lookup yields CDR1 MGHDK and CDR2 SYGVNS. The CDR3 DNA reads TGTGCCAGCAGTGAGACAGGGGTTCTCTACGAGCAGTACTTC. Its protein product is CASSETGVLYEQYF.